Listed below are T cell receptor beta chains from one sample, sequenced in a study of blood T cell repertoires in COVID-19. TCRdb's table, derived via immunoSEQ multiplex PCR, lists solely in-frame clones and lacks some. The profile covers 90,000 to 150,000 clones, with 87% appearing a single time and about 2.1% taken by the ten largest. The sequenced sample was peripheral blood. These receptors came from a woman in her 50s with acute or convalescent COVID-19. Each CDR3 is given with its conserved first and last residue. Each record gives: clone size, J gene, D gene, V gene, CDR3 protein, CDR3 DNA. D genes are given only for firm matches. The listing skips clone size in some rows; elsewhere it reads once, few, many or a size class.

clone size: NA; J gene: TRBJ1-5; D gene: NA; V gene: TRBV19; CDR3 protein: CASSIGGATQPQHF; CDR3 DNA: TGTGCCAGTAGTATCGGGGGTGCGACTCAGCCCCAGCATTTT
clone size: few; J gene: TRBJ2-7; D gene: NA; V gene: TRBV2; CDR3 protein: CASSTEGRNEQYF; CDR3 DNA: TGTGCCAGCAGTACGGAGGGACGGAACGAGCAGTACTTC
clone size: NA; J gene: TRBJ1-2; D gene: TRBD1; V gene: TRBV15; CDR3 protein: CATSPDRGGYGYTF; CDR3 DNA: TGTGCCACCAGCCCTGACAGGGGGGGCTATGGCTACACCTTC
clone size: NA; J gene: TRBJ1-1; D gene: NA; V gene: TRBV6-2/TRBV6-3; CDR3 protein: CASSYSQRTEAFF; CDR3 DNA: TGTGCCAGCAGTTACTCCCAGCGCACTGAAGCTTTCTTT
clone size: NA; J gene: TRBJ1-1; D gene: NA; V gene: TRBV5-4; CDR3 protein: CASEAGGREGDTEAFF; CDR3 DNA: TGTGCCAGCGAGGCCGGTGGGAGGGAGGGAGACACTGAAGCTTTCTTT
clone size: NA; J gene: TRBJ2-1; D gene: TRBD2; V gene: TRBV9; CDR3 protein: CASSVGGAGGYNEQFF; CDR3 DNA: TGTGCCAGCAGCGTAGGAGGAGCGGGGGGTTACAATGAGCAGTTCTTC
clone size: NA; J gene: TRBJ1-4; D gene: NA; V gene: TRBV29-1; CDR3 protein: CSAQGGFDEKLFF; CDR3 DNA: TGCAGCGCCCAGGGTGGATTTGATGAAAAACTGTTTTTT
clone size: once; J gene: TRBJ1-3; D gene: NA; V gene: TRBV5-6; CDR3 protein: CASSLYTASSGNTIYF; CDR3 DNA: TGTGCCAGCAGCTTGTACACCGCCAGCTCTGGAAACACCATATATTTT
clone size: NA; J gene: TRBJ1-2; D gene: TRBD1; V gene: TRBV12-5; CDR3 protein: CASGSWGQVVYGYTF; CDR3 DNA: TGTGCTAGTGGTTCATGGGGACAGGTAGTCTATGGCTACACCTTC
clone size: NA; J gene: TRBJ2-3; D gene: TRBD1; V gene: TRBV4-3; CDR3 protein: CASSQDGQGRDTQYF; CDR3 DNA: TGCGCCAGCAGCCAAGACGGACAGGGAAGAGATACGCAGTATTTT
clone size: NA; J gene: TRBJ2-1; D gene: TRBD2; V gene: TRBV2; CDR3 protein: CASRLAGVAEQFF; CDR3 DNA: TGTGCCAGCAGGTTAGCGGGAGTGGCTGAGCAGTTCTTC
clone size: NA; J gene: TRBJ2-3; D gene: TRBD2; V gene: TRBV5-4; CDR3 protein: CATLAGVADTQYF; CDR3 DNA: TGTGCCACCCTAGCGGGAGTGGCAGATACGCAGTATTTT
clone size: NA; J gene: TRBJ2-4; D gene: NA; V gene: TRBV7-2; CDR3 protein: CASSLGQTKNIQYF; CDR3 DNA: TGTGCCAGCAGCTTAGGACAGACCAAAAACATTCAGTACTTC
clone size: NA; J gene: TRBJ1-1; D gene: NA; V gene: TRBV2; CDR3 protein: CASRPQSQNTEAFF; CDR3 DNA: TGTGCCAGCAGACCACAGTCACAGAACACTGAAGCTTTCTTT
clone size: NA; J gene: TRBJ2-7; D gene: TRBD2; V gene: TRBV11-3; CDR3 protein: CASAGGESGSSYEQYF; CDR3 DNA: TGTGCCAGCGCTGGGGGGGAGAGCGGGAGCTCCTACGAGCAGTACTTC
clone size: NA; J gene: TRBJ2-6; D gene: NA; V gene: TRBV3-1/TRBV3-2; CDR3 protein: CASSQRHLNSPQGVANVLTF; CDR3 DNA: TGTGCCAGCAGCCAACGACACCTCAATTCCCCACAAGGGGTGGCCAACGTCCTGACTTTC
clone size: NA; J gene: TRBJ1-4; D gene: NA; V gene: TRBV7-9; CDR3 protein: CASSGRQGYGKLFF; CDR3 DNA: TGTGCCAGCAGCGGTCGGCAGGGGTATGGAAAACTGTTTTTT
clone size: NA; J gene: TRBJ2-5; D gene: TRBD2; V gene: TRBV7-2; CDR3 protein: CASSPNLGALAGKETQYF; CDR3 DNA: TGTGCCAGCAGCCCAAACCTCGGGGCACTAGCGGGGAAAGAGACCCAGTACTTC
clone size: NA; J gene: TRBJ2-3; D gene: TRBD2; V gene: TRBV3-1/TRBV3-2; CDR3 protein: CASSPPGLAPTDTQYF; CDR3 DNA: TGTGCCAGCAGCCCCCCGGGACTAGCCCCCACAGATACGCAGTATTTT
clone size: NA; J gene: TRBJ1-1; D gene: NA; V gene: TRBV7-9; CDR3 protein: CASSHGRLNTEAFF; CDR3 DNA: TGTGCCAGCAGCCATGGGCGACTGAACACTGAAGCTTTCTTT
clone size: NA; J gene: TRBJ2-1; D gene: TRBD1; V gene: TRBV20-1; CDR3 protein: CSASNWDSYNEQFF; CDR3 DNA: TGCAGTGCTAGTAACTGGGACAGCTACAATGAGCAGTTCTTC
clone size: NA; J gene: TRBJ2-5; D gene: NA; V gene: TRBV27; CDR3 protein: CASSFPSFDRPIPQETQYF; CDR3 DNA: TGTGCCAGCAGTTTCCCCTCGTTCGACAGACCAATACCCCAAGAGACCCAGTACTTC
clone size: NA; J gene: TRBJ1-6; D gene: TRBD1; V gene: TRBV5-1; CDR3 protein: CASSWDRGHNSPLHF; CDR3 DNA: TGCGCCAGCAGCTGGGACAGGGGGCACAATTCACCCCTCCACTTT